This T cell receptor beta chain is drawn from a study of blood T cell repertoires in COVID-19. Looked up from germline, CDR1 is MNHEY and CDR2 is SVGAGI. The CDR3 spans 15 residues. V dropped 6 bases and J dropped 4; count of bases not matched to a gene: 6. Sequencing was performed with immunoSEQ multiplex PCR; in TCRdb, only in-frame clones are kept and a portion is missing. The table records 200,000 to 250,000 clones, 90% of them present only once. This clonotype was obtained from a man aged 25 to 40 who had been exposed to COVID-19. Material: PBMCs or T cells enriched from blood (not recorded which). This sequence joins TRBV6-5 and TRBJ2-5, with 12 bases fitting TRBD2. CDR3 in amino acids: CASSRGLAGRETQYF. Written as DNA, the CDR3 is TGTGCCAGCAGCCGGGGACTAGCGGGTAGAGAGACCCAGTACTTC.